The clone carrying this T cell receptor beta chain came up many times. These data originate in a study of T-cell reconstitution after alpha-beta-depleted transplantation in children. A library of TCRbeta sequences, prepared with unique molecular identifiers, was generated. TCRdb re-called the PCR reads with MiXCR, one entry per CDR3 protein. Among roughly 100,000 distinct CDR3 sequences listed, roughly 8.4% were seen once. V gave up 4 bases and J gave up 7 bases, with 21 bases separating them. The CDR3 extends over 16 amino acids. The germline CDR1 and CDR2 sequences are SGHDT and YYEEEE. The sequence was obtained from a human donor who donated a stem cell graft to a child with congenital amegakaryocytic thrombocytopenia. The starting material was PBMCs from the stem cell graft donor, obtained from the stem cell graft. The V call is TRBV5-6, the J call TRBJ2-1, with a possible D match to TRBD1 (6 bases). CDR3 loop: CASSRGSTGRFNEQFF. Written as DNA, the CDR3 is TGTGCCAGCAGCCGGGGATCAACAGGGCGGTTTAATGAGCAGTTCTTC.